This T cell receptor (beta chain) was recorded in a study of blood T cell repertoires in COVID-19. Study as a whole: Sample material is recorded as cDNA or gDNA derived from T cells, B-cell-depleted T cells, or PBMCs.

Measured with immunoSEQ multiplex PCR; TCRdb has only the in-frame clones, and not every one. The sample yields about 210,000 clones, around 90% seen once. The CDR3 is 15 amino acids. V shed 3 bases and J shed 1 base, with 10 bases lying between them. Per the germline V gene, CDR1 is LNHDA and CDR2 is SQIVND (reference sequence). The table lists this clone with a few counts. The genes are TRBV19 and TRBJ1-5; D perhaps matches TRBD1 (5 bases). Sequenced material: peripheral blood. This receptor was taken from a man younger than 30 with active or convalescent COVID-19. The CDR3 DNA sequence: TGTGCCAGTAGTATCCCAGGGTACAGCAATCAGCCCCAGCATTTT. This encodes CASSIPGYSNQPQHF.